This TCR beta chain was identified in a study of CD4 T cells in relation to SARS-CoV-2 and coronaviruses. Across the study: PBMCs were cultured with antigen for about eleven days before TCR beta sequencing. Study results and caveats: In roughly 60% of donors, memory CD4+ clonotypes crossrecognized SARS-CoV-2 and at least one common cold coronavirus spike. Monoreactive clones expanded significantly more to SARS-CoV-2 than crossreactive clones did.

CDR1 is SGHRS and CDR2 is YFSETQ in the germline V gene. V dropped 2 bases and J dropped 4; count of bases not matched to a gene: 6. This CDR3 region has 15 residues. Comment on this clone: What it binds is unknown.

The unexposed donors gave CD4+ T cells in 2011-2018, prior to COVID-19. After more than eight days of culture, CD4+ T cells were isolated. Testing used SARS-CoV-2 S/N and four cold-coronavirus spikes on unexposed-donor CD4+ T cells, cells permitting. Generated by immunoSEQ multiplex PCR, the TCRdb table keeps only in-frame clones and is missing some. The sample consists of 18,000 or so clones, over 70% of them appearing once. The specimen sequenced was CD4+ T cells from PBMCs, cultured in vitro. The chain employs TRBV5-1 and TRBJ2-1; TRBD1 agrees at 7 bases. This TCR was recovered from a human donor in good health. CDR3 sequence: CASSFRDSWYNEQFF. The CDR3 DNA reads as TGCGCCAGCAGCTTTCGGGACAGCTGGTACAATGAGCAGTTCTTC.